The rows below give T cell receptor beta chains drawn from one sample of a study of blood T cell repertoires in COVID-19. Sequencing used immunoSEQ multiplex PCR; TCRdb keeps in-frame clones, though not all of them. The data hold about 140,000 clones, with 65% to 85% observed a single time. The sample comprised peripheral blood. These receptors originate from a man aged 25 to 45 with COVID-19, enrolled during active disease. Both conserved end residues are part of each CDR3. The D gene is left open where the match is weak. Expanded clones get a size class; other rows say once, few or many, or leave the size out.

clone_size j_call d_call v_call cdr3_nt cdr3_aa
- TRBJ1-1 TRBD1 TRBV6-1 TGTGCCAGCAGTGAAGCAGAGACAGGGGGCACTGAAGCTTTCTTT CASSEAETGGTEAFF
- TRBJ2-7 - TRBV5-1 TGCGCCAGCGCAAGGGGCATCTCCTACGAGCAGTACTTC CASARGISYEQYF
- TRBJ1-5 TRBD1 TRBV19 TGTGCCACCCAACCGGGACAGGGGTCACATCAGCCCCAGCATTTT CATQPGQGSHQPQHF
- TRBJ1-3 - TRBV9 TGTGCCAGCAGCGTAACCCCACAGGGCGCAAACACCATATATTTT CASSVTPQGANTIYF
- TRBJ2-7 TRBD1 TRBV29-1 TGCAGCGTTGGGGGGACAGAATCCTACGAGCAGTACTTC CSVGGTESYEQYF
- TRBJ2-2 TRBD1 TRBV19 TGTGCCAGTAGTAGGGGGACAGGGGCTCGTTGGGGCACCGGGGAGCTGTTTTTT CASSRGTGARWGTGELFF
- TRBJ1-2 TRBD1 TRBV28 TGTGCCAGCAGTTTAGGACAGGGAAACTATGGCTACACCTTC CASSLGQGNYGYTF
- TRBJ2-3 - TRBV25-1 TGTGCCAGCAGTGATGGTCACAGGTCAACAGATACGCAGTATTTT CASSDGHRSTDTQYF
few TRBJ2-7 TRBD2 TRBV6-5 TGTGCCAGCAGACGATCGCGGGAGGGCTTCGAGCAGTACTTC CASRRSREGFEQYF
- TRBJ2-7 TRBD2 TRBV20-1 TGCAGTGCTAGTTATGTACTAGCGGGATGGGAGCAGTACTTC CSASYVLAGWEQYF
- TRBJ2-1 - TRBV13 TGTGCCAGCAGCCTGGGAGGAATGTCCTACAATGAGCAGTTCTTC CASSLGGMSYNEQFF
few TRBJ1-1 TRBD1 TRBV6-6 TGTGCCAGCAGACGGGACAGCACTGAAGCTTTCTTT CASRRDSTEAFF
- TRBJ2-1 TRBD1 TRBV28 TGTGCCAGCAGTCCACGGACAGGGGACAATGAGCAGTTCTTC CASSPRTGDNEQFF
- TRBJ2-2 - TRBV19 TGTGCCAGTAGTATCACAGCTTGGGCCGGGGAGCTGTTTTTT CASSITAWAGELFF
- TRBJ2-3 - TRBV7-2 TGTGCCAGCAGCGAGGATAGCGTGACTACGCAGTATTTT CASSEDSVTTQYF
- TRBJ1-1 - TRBV27 TGTGCCAGCAGGCCACTCTCCAGGGGGAACACTGAAGCTTTCTTT CASRPLSRGNTEAFF
- TRBJ2-7 TRBD1 TRBV11-2 TGTGCCAGCAGCTCGACAGGGGCCACCCACGAGCAGTACTTC CASSSTGATHEQYF
- TRBJ1-3 - TRBV28 TGTGCCAGCCTACGAGGTTTAAGCGGAAACACCATATATTTT CASLRGLSGNTIYF
- TRBJ2-1 - TRBV6-2/TRBV6-3 TGTGCCAGCAGCCCCGGACTATCGTACAATGAGCAGTTCTTC CASSPGLSYNEQFF
once TRBJ2-3 TRBD2 TRBV28 TGTGCCAGCAGTTCGACCGTGGGGGTCAGCGGGAGGGCACTGGATACGCAGTATTTT CASSSTVGVSGRALDTQYF
- TRBJ2-1 TRBD1 TRBV5-4 TGTGCCAGCAGCTCGGGACAGGGGCGTTCCTACAATGAGCAGTTCTTC CASSSGQGRSYNEQFF
- TRBJ2-7 - TRBV5-5 TGTGCCAGCAGAGACAGTCCTCTAAACGAGCAGTACTTC CASRDSPLNEQYF
- TRBJ2-2 TRBD2 TRBV5-1 TGCGCCAGCACCCCGGGACTAGCGGGACCCGGCACCGGGGAGCTGTTTTTT CASTPGLAGPGTGELFF
few TRBJ1-2 - TRBV19 TGTGCCAGTAGTATCGGGGGGACGGGAAGCTATGGCTACACCTTC CASSIGGTGSYGYTF
once TRBJ2-7 - TRBV28 TGTGCCAGCAGTTTAGTCGGGAGTGGGTCCTACGAGCAGTACTTC CASSLVGSGSYEQYF
few TRBJ2-7 TRBD2 TRBV18 TGTGCCAGCTCACCACCGGGACTAGTCTACGAGCAGTACTTC CASSPPGLVYEQYF
- TRBJ2-7 TRBD2 TRBV6-5 TGTGCCGTGCACTATAGCGGGAGAACTCACGAGCAGTACTTC CAVHYSGRTHEQYF
- TRBJ1-1 - TRBV29-1 TGCAGCGTTAACGTCGGGGTGAACACTGAAGCTTTCTTT CSVNVGVNTEAFF
- TRBJ1-3 - TRBV7-2 TGTGCCAGCAGCCCGCAGGGGAATGGAAACACCATATATTTT CASSPQGNGNTIYF
medium-sized TRBJ2-7 - TRBV6-1 TGTGCCAGCAGTGAAGCGCGAGGGGGCTCCTACGAGCAGTACTTC CASSEARGGSYEQYF
- TRBJ2-1 TRBD1 TRBV28 TGTGCCAGCAGCCCGAGGGACCCCGGCAGGGGGCGGCATGAGCAGTTCTTC CASSPRDPGRGRHEQFF
- TRBJ2-5 TRBD2 TRBV4-1 TGCGCCAGCAGCCAAGAGGGAGCGGGAAGAGCACAAGAGACCCAGTACTTC CASSQEGAGRAQETQYF
- TRBJ1-1 - TRBV14 TGTGCCAGCAGCCCCCGGTTGGGGTCCTGGGAGGGGGACACTGAAGCTTTCTTT CASSPRLGSWEGDTEAFF
once TRBJ2-7 TRBD2 TRBV15 TGTGCCACCAGCAGGGGGGGAGGGGCGCGGGACGAGCAGTACTTC CATSRGGGARDEQYF
- TRBJ1-5 - TRBV6-5 TGTGCCAGCAGTTCCCCAGGGGAAAATCAGCCCCAGCATTTT CASSSPGENQPQHF
- TRBJ2-1 TRBD2 TRBV6-1 TGTGCCAGCACCGGACTAGCGGAAGACAATGAGCAGTTCTTC CASTGLAEDNEQFF
- TRBJ2-2 TRBD1 TRBV25-1 TGTGCCAGCAGTGGGTGGACAGGGAAGACCGGGGAGCTGTTTTTT CASSGWTGKTGELFF